This entry lists 9 T cell receptor beta chains sequenced from one sample in a study of CD8+ T cells in alopecia areata. cDNA prepared by RNA extraction and subsequent reverse transcription served as the template for sequencing. Assay: immunoSEQ multiplex PCR; the TCRdb copy retains only in-frame clones and omits some. There are approximately 280,000 clones in the sample, none observed a single time. Cells from pooled cutaneous lymph nodes were sorted by CD4, CD8alpha, NKG2D, NKG2ACE and other markers. Sequences were obtained from CD4+ T cells sorted from a lymph node. Receptors were obtained from a C3H/HeJ mouse with alopecia areata. Mouse MHC haplotype: H2-k.

Comments on this clone: The germline and genes are mouse ones. The DNA ends 4 residues before the CDR3 does, and the rest of the CDR3 is filled in from the germline J gene. Other DNA variants within this sample encode the same CDR3. The chain joins TRBV13-1 to TRBJ2-7; 8 positions agree with TRBD2. The ends lost 0 bases at V and 3 bases at J; junction bases unmatched: 2. The CDR3 runs 14 residues. Per germline, CDR1 NSHNY and CDR2 SYGAGN. Partial CDR3 DNA: TGTGCCAGCAGTGATGCGGGGGGGCACTAT. It is translated as CASSDAGGHY. The whole CDR3 sequence is CASSDAGGHYEQYF.

Turning to this clone: Gene names and germline refer to mouse. With the read ending 4 residues before the CDR3 end, the germline J gene is used to fill in that end. This chain links TRBV17 with TRBJ2-3, with TRBD2 identical over 10 bases. Germline V CDR1 and CDR2: MNHDT, YYDKIL. The V gene end was trimmed by 1 base and the J gene end by 2 bases; junction bases not matched to a gene: 3. The CDR3 sequence is 16 residues long. This chain's CDR3 is CASSRVLGGLAETLYF. Partial CDR3 DNA: TGTGCTAGCAGTAGAGTCCTGGGGGGGCTTGCAGAA.

This clone came up a few times. The germline and genes are mouse ones. The read comes to an end 4 residues before the CDR3 does, leaving the germline J gene to fill in the end. The chain is built from TRBV1 and TRBJ2-1; 7 nucleotides agree with TRBD1. This CDR3 has 16 amino acids. V lost 0 bases, J lost 4 bases, and 6 bases stayed unmatched. Germline values: CDR1 NSQYPW, CDR2 LRSPGD (reference sequence). Partial CDR3 DNA: TGCACCTGCAGTGCAGACCCGACAGGGTGGTATGCT. Translation gives CTCSADPTGWYA. The CDR3, in full, reads CTCSADPTGWYAEQFF. Supplemented by reference TRBV1 and TRBJ2-1, the full variable domain reads VTLLEQNPRWRLVPRGQAVNLRCILKNSQYPWMSWYQQDLQKQLQWLFTLRSPGDKEVKSLPGADYLATRVTDTELRLQVANMSQGRTLYCTCSADPTGWYAEQFFGPGTRLTVL.

Comment on this clone: The genes and germline here are from mouse. Coverage ceases 3 residues before the CDR3 finishes, and the germline J gene fills in the end. The chain carries TRBV1 and TRBJ1-6; D is unresolved. TRBJ1-6 is sorted into the ORF group, with uncertain function. This CDR3 spans 15 amino acids. V shed 1 base and J shed 0 bases, with 4 bases lying between them. Germline loops: CDR1 NSQYPW, CDR2 LRSPGD (reference sequence). The DNA read from the CDR3 is TGCACCTGCAGTGCAGTATATTCCTATAATTCGCCC. Its protein is CTCSAVYSYNSP. The whole CDR3 is CTCSAVYSYNSPLYF.

In its sample, this clone was seen a few times. Mouse gene names apply. CDR3 DNA, as far as it was read: TGTGCCAGCAGCCAAGAAAGAAAGGACAGGAAC. It encodes CASSQERKDRN. The complete CDR3 protein is CASSQERKDRNTLYF. The rearrangement uses TRBV5 and TRBJ2-4, with TRBD1 matching 7 bases. Read coverage stops 4 residues before the CDR3 terminus; the germline J gene supplies the remainder. Per germline, CDR1 LGHNA and CDR2 YNLKQL (reference sequence). The CDR3 runs to 15 residues.

As for this clone: Germline and genes here are mouse. The read halts 4 residues ahead of the CDR3 end, with the missing end drawn from the germline J gene. This chain connects TRBV31 to TRBJ2-2; TRBD2 might be the D (6 bases). Germline V CDR1 and CDR2: GKSSPN, SITVG. Trimming removed 3 bases at V and 0 bases at J, with 11 bases between. The CDR3 is 15 amino acids. The CDR3 region is CAWRAGVSNTGQLYF. Partial CDR3 DNA: TGTGCCTGGAGGGCTGGGGTGTCAAACACCGGG.

Only a few counts were recorded for this clone. The gene symbols are mouse symbols. The CDR3 end lies 4 residues beyond the end of the read and is filled in from the germline J gene. This CDR3 is also generated by other DNA sequences in the sample. The genes are TRBV19 and TRBJ1-1; D may be TRBD1 (6 bases). Trimming left V 6 bases short and J 1 base short, with 7 bases between. CDR3 length: 12 amino acids. The germline V gene has CDR1 FNHDT and CDR2 SITEND (reference sequence). The DNA read from the CDR3 is TGTGCCAGCAACAGGGTAAACACA. Its translation: CASNRVNT. The full-length CDR3 reads as CASNRVNTEVFF.

Note on this clone: Genes and germline come from the mouse. The CDR3 goes on 3 residues after the read ends, and that part is filled in from the germline J gene. The rearrangement joins TRBV5 to TRBJ1-6; no clear D gene. TRBJ1-6 is filed as an ORF, its function uncertain. This CDR3 comprises 16 residues. Germline V gives CDR1 LGHNA, CDR2 YNLKQL (reference sequence). V was trimmed by 1 base and J by 0 bases, leaving 7 bases between them. The CDR3 is CASSQGQHSYNSPLYF. Partial CDR3 DNA: TGTGCCAGCAGCCAAGGACAACATTCCTATAATTCGCCC.

With regard to this clone: Gene and germline names: mouse. The read ends 4 residues shy of where the CDR3 ends; the end is completed using the germline J gene. The chain is built from TRBV13-1 and TRBJ2-1; TRBD2 matches at 11 bases. This CDR3 region has 16 residues. J gave up 3 bases and V 3 bases, and 5 bases lay outside the gene matches. In germline, CDR1 is NSHNY, CDR2 SYGAGN. CDR3 DNA, as far as it was read: TGTGCCAGCAGTGGGGGACTGGGGGCCCCCTATGCT. As protein: CASSGGLGAPYA. The whole CDR3 region reads CASSGGLGAPYAEQFF.